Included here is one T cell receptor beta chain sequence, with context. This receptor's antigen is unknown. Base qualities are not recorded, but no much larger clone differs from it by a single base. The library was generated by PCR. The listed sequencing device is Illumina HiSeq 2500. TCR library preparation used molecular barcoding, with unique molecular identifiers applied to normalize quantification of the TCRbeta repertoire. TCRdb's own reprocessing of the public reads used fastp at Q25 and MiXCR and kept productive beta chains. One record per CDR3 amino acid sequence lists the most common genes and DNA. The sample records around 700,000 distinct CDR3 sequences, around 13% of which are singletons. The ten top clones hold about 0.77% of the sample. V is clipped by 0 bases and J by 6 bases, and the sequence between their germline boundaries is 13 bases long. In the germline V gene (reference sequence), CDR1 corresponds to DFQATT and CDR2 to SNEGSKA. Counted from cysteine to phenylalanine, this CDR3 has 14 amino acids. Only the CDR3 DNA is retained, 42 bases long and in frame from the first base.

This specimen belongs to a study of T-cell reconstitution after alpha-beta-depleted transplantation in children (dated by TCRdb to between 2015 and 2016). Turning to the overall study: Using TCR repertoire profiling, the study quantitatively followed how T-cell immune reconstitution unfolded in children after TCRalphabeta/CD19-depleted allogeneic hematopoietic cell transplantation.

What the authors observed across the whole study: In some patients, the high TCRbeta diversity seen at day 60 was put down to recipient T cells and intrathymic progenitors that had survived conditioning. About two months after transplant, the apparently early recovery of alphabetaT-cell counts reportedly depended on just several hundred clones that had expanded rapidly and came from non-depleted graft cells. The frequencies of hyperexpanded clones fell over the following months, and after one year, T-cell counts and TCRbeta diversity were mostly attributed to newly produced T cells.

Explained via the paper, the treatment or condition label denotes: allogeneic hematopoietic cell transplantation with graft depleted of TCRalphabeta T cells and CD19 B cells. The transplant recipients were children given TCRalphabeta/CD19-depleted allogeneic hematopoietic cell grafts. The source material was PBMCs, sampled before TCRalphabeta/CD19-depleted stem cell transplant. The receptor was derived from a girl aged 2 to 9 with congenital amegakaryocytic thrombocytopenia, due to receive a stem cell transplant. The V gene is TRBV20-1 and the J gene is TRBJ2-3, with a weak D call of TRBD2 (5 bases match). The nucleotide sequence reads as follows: TGCAGTGCTAGAGAGAGCGAATTAGCGGATACGCAGTATTTT. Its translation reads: CSARESELADTQYF.